The 28 T cell receptor beta chains reported below all come from one sample, sequenced in a study of T-cell memory formation after mild COVID-19. TCRdb reprocessed the 5' RACE reads via MiXCR and lists one record per CDR3 protein. The sample lists tens of thousands of distinct CDR3 sequences, 20% to 30% occurring once. The sequenced sample consisted of PBMCs or a T cell subset sorted from them (not recorded which). The receptor set was obtained from a man between 18 and 35 years old who had mild COVID-19 (a few samples of this study predate the infection). Cell type and time point are not known.

Only one count was recorded for this clonotype. This chain connects TRBV12-3 or TRBV12-4 to TRBJ2-7; D remains ambiguous. The CDR3 contains 12 residues. V was cut by 5 bases and J by 5 bases, with 10 bases left in between. CDR3 bases: TGTGCCAGCAGTATCGACACCCACGAGCAGTACTTC. Its translation is CASSIDTHEQYF.

This clonotype was observed a handful of times. The chain couples TRBV6-2 or TRBV6-3 to TRBJ2-5; 7 nucleotides align to TRBD1. The V gene end was trimmed by 8 bases and the J gene end by 2 bases; junction bases not matched to a gene: 5. The CDR3 is made up of 13 amino acids. Germline CDR1 is MNHEY and CDR2 is SVGEGT. CDR3: CASGRDRQETQYF. The CDR3 region has the DNA TGTGCCAGCGGCCGGGACAGACAAGAGACCCAGTACTTC.

This clonotype was found a few times. This chain uses TRBV5-1 with TRBJ2-5, with a tentative D call TRBD2 (5 bases). CDR3 length equals 17 residues. Per germline, CDR1 SGHRS and CDR2 YFSETQ. Trimming removed 0 bases from V and 2 bases from J, with 17 bases in between. CDR3 residues: CASSLGPRLPSQETQYF. CDR3 nucleotides: TGCGCCAGCAGCTTGGGGCCTCGACTACCCTCGCAAGAGACCCAGTACTTC.

The chain is built from TRBV28 and TRBJ2-5; TRBD1 agrees at 7 bases. The CDR3 runs 16 residues. V gave up 6 bases and J gave up 0 bases; unmatched junction bases: 10. Per germline, CDR1 MDHEN and CDR2 SYDVKM. The CDR3 bases are TGTGCCAGCAGAGGCAGGGACAGTTCGTACCAAGAGACCCAGTACTTC. Translated, it gives CASRGRDSSYQETQYF.

The chain couples TRBV6-6 to TRBJ2-5; no definite D call. V lost 11 bases to trimming and J lost 5 bases, with 12 bases between them. Germline lookup yields CDR1 MNHNY and CDR2 SVGAGI (reference sequence). The CDR3 runs 11 residues. CDR3 sequence: CAARISETQYF. As DNA, the CDR3 is TGTGCCGCCAGAATTTCGGAGACCCAGTACTTC.

This chain links TRBV7-6 with TRBJ1-1; D remains ambiguous. V lost 0 bases and J lost 6, with 5 bases in between. This CDR3 contains 12 residues. Germline V gene lookup returns CDR1 SGHVS and CDR2 FNYEAQ. The CDR3 DNA follows: TGTGCCAGCAGCTTAGCGGGGTCTGAAGCTTTCTTT. This gives the protein CASSLAGSEAFF.

There are a few counts of this clonotype. The chain employs TRBV28 and TRBJ2-6, with 9 nucleotides matching TRBD1. V was pared by 7 bases and J by 3 bases, with 7 bases of the junction left unmatched. CDR3 length: 16 amino acids. The germline CDR1 and CDR2 sequences are MDHEN and SYDVKM. Here the CDR3 reads CASTGTGFIGANVLTF. The CDR3 DNA reads TGTGCCAGCACCGGGACAGGGTTCATTGGGGCCAACGTCCTGACTTTC. Full variable domain (missing parts from reference TRBV28 and TRBJ2-6): DVKVTQSSRYLVKRTGEKVFLECVQDMDHENMFWYRQDPGLGLRLIYFSYDVKMKEKGDIPEGYSVSREKKERFSLILESASTNQTSMYLCASTGTGFIGANVLTFGAGSRLTVL.

This clonotype was seen more than once but under ten times. The J gene is TRBJ1-5, the V gene TRBV7-9, with 9 bases matching TRBD1. Per the germline V gene, CDR1 is SEHNR and CDR2 is FQNEAQ (reference sequence). The CDR3 extends over 13 amino acids. V lost 5 bases to trimming and J lost 10 bases; unmatched junction nucleotides: 6. The CDR3 DNA reads TGTGCCAGCAGCCACTCGGACAGGGGACCCCAGCATTTT. Protein product: CASSHSDRGPQHF.

The rearrangement uses TRBV6-5 and TRBJ2-7; a possible D gene is TRBD2 (6 bases). Germline loops: CDR1 MNHEY, CDR2 SVGAGI. The V gene lost 5 bases and the J gene lost 1 base, with 12 bases spanning the gap. The CDR3 sequence is 14 residues long. CDR3 sequence reads: CASSLYAGSYEQYV. The CDR3 region has the DNA TGTGCCAGCAGTCTTTATGCGGGGTCCTACGAGCAGTACGTC.

The sample holds a few counts of this clonotype. CDR3 nucleotide sequence: TGTGCCAGCAGCTTAGAGGCAGGGGACCACTATGGCTACACCTTC. Amino acids: CASSLEAGDHYGYTF. This chain joins TRBV7-2 and TRBJ1-2; TRBD1 is a possible D gene (6 bases). This CDR3 spans 15 amino acids. Germline V gene lookup returns CDR1 SGHTA and CDR2 FQGNSA. Trimming stripped 1 base from V and 3 bases from J, with 12 bases between.

This clonotype was seen ten or more times. This chain connects TRBV9 to TRBJ2-3; 12 positions agree with TRBD2. Trimming removed 0 bases from V and 5 bases from J; junction bases left unmatched: 4. Germline values: CDR1 SGDLS, CDR2 YYNGEE. The CDR3 has 16 amino acids. The CDR3 nucleotides are TGTGCCAGCAGCGTAGCGAGACTAGCGGGAGAAGATACGCAGTATTTT. It codes for CASSVARLAGEDTQYF.

There are many counts of this clonotype. The J gene is TRBJ1-2, the V gene TRBV12-3 or TRBV12-4; D is perhaps TRBD1 (6 bases). V was pared by 5 bases and J by 7 bases, with 20 bases between. This CDR3 spans 15 amino acids. CDR3: CASSLSVGGISGYTF. CDR3 DNA: TGTGCCAGCAGTCTTTCTGTAGGGGGGATTTCTGGCTACACCTTC.

The chain recombines TRBV20-1 with TRBJ1-5; 7 positions match TRBD1. CDR1 is DFQATT, CDR2 SNEGSKA, per germline (reference sequence). The CDR3 has 15 residues. V shed 5 bases, J shed 2 bases, and the junction held 9 bases outside the gene matches. In nucleotides, the CDR3 is TGCAGTGCTGGAGTTGGAGGGGGCGGCAATCAGCCCCAGCATTTT. Its protein is CSAGVGGGGNQPQHF.

This sequence joins TRBV11-2 and TRBJ2-1; TRBD2 matches 9 bases. V gave up 6 bases and J gave up 0 bases; unmatched junction bases: 6. The CDR3 length is 16 residues. CDR1 SGHAT and CDR2 FQNNGV come from the germline V gene. The CDR3 sequence: CASRRGGVSSYNEQFF. DNA for the CDR3: TGTGCCAGCAGACGCGGGGGGGTGAGCTCCTACAATGAGCAGTTCTTC. Based on the CDR3 plus reference TRBV11-2 and TRBJ2-1, the full variable domain is EAGVAQSPRYKIIEKRQSVAFWCNPISGHATLYWYQQILGQGPKLLIQFQNNGVVDDSQLPKDRFSAERLKGVDSTLKIQPAKLEDSAVYLCASRRGGVSSYNEQFFGPGTRLTVL.

The V call is TRBV12-3 or TRBV12-4, the J call TRBJ2-2; no firm D call. With 3 bases removed from V and 6 bases from J, the gap between germline ends came to 8 bases. The CDR3 sequence is 13 residues long. CDR3 sequence reads: CASSFDVAGELFF. The CDR3 nucleotides are TGTGCCAGCAGTTTCGACGTGGCCGGGGAGCTGTTTTTT.

This clonotype has a handful of counts. The CDR3 here is CASSAMVGTGELFF. The CDR3, as DNA: TGTGCCAGCAGTGCTATGGTGGGGACCGGGGAGCTGTTTTTT. The J gene is TRBJ2-2, the V gene TRBV28; D gene uncertain. CDR3 length equals 14 residues. The V end lost 5 bases, the J end lost 5 bases, and 12 bases lay between the germline ends. Germline V CDR1 and CDR2: MDHEN, SYDVKM.

This clonotype was observed a few times. The chain joins TRBV9 to TRBJ2-3, with D tentatively TRBD2 (5 bases). Germline V lookup: CDR1 SGDLS, CDR2 YYNGEE. V lost 0 bases and J lost 4, with 9 bases in between. This CDR3 contains 14 residues. CDR3 DNA sequence: TGTGCCAGCAGCGTAGGCGGGTTCTCAGATACGCAGTATTTT. Amino acids: CASSVGGFSDTQYF.

This clonotype has more than one count but fewer than ten. This chain uses TRBV7-6 with TRBJ1-1, with D possibly being TRBD1 (6 bases). This CDR3 spans 13 amino acids. Germline values: CDR1 SGHVS, CDR2 FNYEAQ. With 5 bases removed from V and 1 base from J, the gap between germline ends came to 8 bases. The CDR3: CASSQTGNTEAFF. CDR3 in DNA: TGTGCCAGCAGCCAGACAGGGAACACTGAAGCTTTCTTT.

V and J are TRBV7-2 and TRBJ2-3; tentatively, D is TRBD2 (6 bases). CDR3 length equals 16 residues. V was clipped by 4 bases and J by 10 bases, with 24 bases between them. Germline assignment: CDR1 SGHTA and CDR2 FQGNSA. CDR3 DNA: TGTGCCAGCAGCTCCCCTGGGAGGCTAGCCGGGGTGGCGCAGTATTTT. Protein sequence: CASSSPGRLAGVAQYF.

The genes are TRBV7-9 and TRBJ2-1; 7 nucleotides agree with TRBD2. The CDR3 is 11 residues long. V lost 1 base to trimming and J lost 14 bases; unmatched junction nucleotides: 2. Germline values: CDR1 SEHNR, CDR2 FQNEAQ (reference sequence). CDR3 bases: TGTGCCAGCAGCTTAGGGGGGGGTGAGTTCTTC. Translated: CASSLGGGEFF. Together with reference TRBV7-9 and TRBJ2-1, the CDR3 gives the full variable domain: DTGVSQNPRHKITKRGQNVTFRCDPISEHNRLYWYRQTLGQGPEFLTYFQNEAQLEKSRLLSDRFSAERPKGSFSTLEIQRTEQGDSAMYLCASSLGGGEFFGPGTRLTVL.

V gene TRBV14 combines with J gene TRBJ2-7; 9 bases are a match to TRBD1. The CDR3 sequence is 13 residues long. V lost 3 bases, J lost 5 bases, and 2 bases stayed unmatched. Germline V gene lookup returns CDR1 SGHDN and CDR2 FVKESK. CDR3 DNA sequence: TGTGCCAGCAGCCAGAACAGGGGGCACGAGCAGTACGTC. This sequence encodes CASSQNRGHEQYV.

Remarks on this clonotype: Germline and junction disagree at one end, which may indicate a read error. This rearrangement joins TRBV6-2 or TRBV6-3 to TRBJ2-1; D may be TRBD2 (5 bases). The V gene's germline CDR1 is MNHEY and CDR2 SVGEGT. The CDR3 covers 17 residues. CDR3 nucleotide sequence: TGTGCCAGCAGAGGCACTCTCGAGGGCCAGACCTACTATGAGCAGTTCTTC. It is translated as CASRGTLEGQTYYEQFF.

The chain employs TRBV7-8 and TRBJ2-2; 12 positions match TRBD2. Germline trimming cut 1 base from V and 8 bases from J; bases unmatched to any gene: 5. The CDR3 consists of 16 residues. CDR1 and CDR2 from the germline V gene are SGHVS and FQNEAQ. The CDR3: CASSLVLAGGPGELFF. CDR3 bases: TGTGCCAGCAGCTTAGTTCTAGCGGGGGGGCCTGGGGAGCTGTTTTTT.

This clonotype has more than one count but fewer than ten. The chain employs TRBV7-9 and TRBJ2-5; D is uncertain. Germline assignment: CDR1 SEHNR and CDR2 FQNEAQ (reference sequence). Trimming took 2 bases from V and 1 from J, leaving 8 bases between them. The CDR3 covers 14 residues. In nucleotides, the CDR3 is TGTGCCAGCAGCTTACCCTTGATCCAAGAGACCCAGTACTTC. This gives the protein CASSLPLIQETQYF.

J is TRBJ1-6 and V is TRBV7-2, with 8 nucleotides matching TRBD1. Trimming took 7 bases from V and 8 from J; bases not matched to a gene: 4. This CDR3 comprises 13 residues. Germline CDR1 and CDR2: SGHTA and FQGNSA. The CDR3 loop is CASTTGVYSPLHF. The CDR3 region has the DNA TGTGCCAGCACGACAGGGGTATATTCACCCCTCCACTTT.

Only a few counts were recorded for this clonotype. This chain links TRBV4-1 with TRBJ2-7; 8 bases agree with TRBD1. There are 16 residues in the CDR3. Per germline, CDR1 MGHRA and CDR2 YSYEKL. The V and J ends lost 4 bases and 5 bases, in that order; junction bases with no gene match: 13. The CDR3: CASSLVFPGGGDEQYV. Here the CDR3 DNA reads TGCGCCAGCAGCCTCGTCTTTCCAGGGGGCGGCGACGAGCAGTACGTC.

CDR3 DNA: TGCGCCAGCGCAGGCTATGGCTACACCTTC. Protein product: CASAGYGYTF. The V and J genes are TRBV5-1 and TRBJ1-2; D gene uncertain. The V gene's germline CDR1 is SGHRS and CDR2 YFSETQ. This CDR3 region has 10 residues. V gave up 7 bases and J gave up 4 bases, with 5 bases separating them.

The V and J genes are TRBV12-3 or TRBV12-4 and TRBJ2-5, with a tentative D call TRBD2 (5 bases). This CDR3 comprises 13 residues. Trimming shortened V by 4 bases and J by 2 bases, and 8 bases separated the two germline ends. CDR3 nucleotide sequence: TGTGCCAGCAGTTCCGGGGATCAAGAGACCCAGTACTTC. The encoded protein is CASSSGDQETQYF.